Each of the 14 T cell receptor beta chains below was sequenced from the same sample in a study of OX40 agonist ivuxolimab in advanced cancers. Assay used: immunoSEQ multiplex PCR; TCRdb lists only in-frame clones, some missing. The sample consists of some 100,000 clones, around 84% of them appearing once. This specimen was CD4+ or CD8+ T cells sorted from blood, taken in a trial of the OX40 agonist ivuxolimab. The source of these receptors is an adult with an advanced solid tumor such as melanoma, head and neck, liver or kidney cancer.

The CDR3 DNA is TGTGCCAGCACGTCAGGGGCGTATGAAGCTTTCTTT. Its translation: CASTSGAYEAFF. This rearrangement joins TRBV2 to TRBJ1-1; D is possibly TRBD1 (6 bases). Trimming cost V 7 bases and J 7 bases, with 13 bases left between them. Germline values: CDR1 SNHLY, CDR2 FYNNEI. The CDR3 loop spans 12 amino acids.

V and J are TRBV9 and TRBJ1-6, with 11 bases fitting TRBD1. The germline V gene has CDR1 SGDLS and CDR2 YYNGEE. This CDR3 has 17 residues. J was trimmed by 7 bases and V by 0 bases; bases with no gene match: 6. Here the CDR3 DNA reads TGTGCCAGCAGCGTAGGGGACAGGGGGAAAGGAAATTCACCCCTCCACTTT. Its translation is CASSVGDRGKGNSPLHF.

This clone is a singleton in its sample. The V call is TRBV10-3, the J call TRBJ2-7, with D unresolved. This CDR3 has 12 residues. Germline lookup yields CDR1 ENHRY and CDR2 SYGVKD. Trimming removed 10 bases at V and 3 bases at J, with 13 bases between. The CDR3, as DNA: TGTGCCACCAAGGGATCCAACTACGAGCAGTACGTC. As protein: CATKGSNYEQYV.

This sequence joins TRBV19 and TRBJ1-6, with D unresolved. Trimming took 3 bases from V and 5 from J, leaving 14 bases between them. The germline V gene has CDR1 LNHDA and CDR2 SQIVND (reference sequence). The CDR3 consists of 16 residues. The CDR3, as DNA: TGTGCCAGTAGTATGATGGGTTTCTATGATAATTCACCCCTCCACTTT. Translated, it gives CASSMMGFYDNSPLHF. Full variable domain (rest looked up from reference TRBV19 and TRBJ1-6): DGGITQSPKYLFRKEGQNVTLSCEQNLNHDAMYWYRQDPGQGLRLIYYSQIVNDFQKGDIAEGYSVSREKKESFPLTVTSAQKNPTAFYLCASSMMGFYDNSPLHFGNGTRLTVT.

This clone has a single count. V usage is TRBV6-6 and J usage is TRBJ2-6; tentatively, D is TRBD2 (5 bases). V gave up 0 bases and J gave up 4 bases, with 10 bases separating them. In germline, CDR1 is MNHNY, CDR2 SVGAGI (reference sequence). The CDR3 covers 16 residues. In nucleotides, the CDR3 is TGTGCCAGCAGTTACTCGCGGCGGGCCGGGGCCAACGTCCTGACTTTC. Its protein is CASSYSRRAGANVLTF.

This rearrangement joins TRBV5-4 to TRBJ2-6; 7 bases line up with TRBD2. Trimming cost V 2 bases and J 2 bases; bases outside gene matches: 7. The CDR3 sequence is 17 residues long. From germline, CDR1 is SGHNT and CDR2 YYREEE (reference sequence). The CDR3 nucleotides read TGTGCCAGCAGCTTAAACCCTCGGGGGGCTGGGGCCAACGTCCTGACTTTC. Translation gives CASSLNPRGAGANVLTF.

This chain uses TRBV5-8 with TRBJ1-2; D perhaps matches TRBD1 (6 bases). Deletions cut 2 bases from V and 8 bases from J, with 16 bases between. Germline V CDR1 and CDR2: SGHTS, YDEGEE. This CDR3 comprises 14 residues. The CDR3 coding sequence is TGTGCCAGCAGCTTAGGACAGATATTGATGGGCTACACCTTC. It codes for CASSLGQILMGYTF.

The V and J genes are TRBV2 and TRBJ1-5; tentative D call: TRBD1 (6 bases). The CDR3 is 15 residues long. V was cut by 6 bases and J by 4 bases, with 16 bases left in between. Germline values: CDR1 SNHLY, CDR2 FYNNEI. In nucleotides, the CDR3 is TGTGCCAGCAGGGCAGGGGAAGGGTGGAATCAGCCCCAGCATTTT. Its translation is CASRAGEGWNQPQHF.

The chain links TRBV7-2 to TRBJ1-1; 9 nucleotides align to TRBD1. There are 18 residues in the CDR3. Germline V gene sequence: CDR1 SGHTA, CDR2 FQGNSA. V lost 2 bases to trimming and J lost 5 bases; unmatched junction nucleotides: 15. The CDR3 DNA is TGTGCCAGCAGCTTATTGGGTCCCCTACAGGGGGCGAGGACTGAAGCTTTCTTT. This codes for CASSLLGPLQGARTEAFF.

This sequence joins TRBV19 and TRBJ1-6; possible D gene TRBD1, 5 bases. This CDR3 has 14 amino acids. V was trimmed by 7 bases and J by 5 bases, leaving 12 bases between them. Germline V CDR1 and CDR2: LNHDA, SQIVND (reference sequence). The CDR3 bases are TGTGCCAGTAATCAGGTGGGGCATAATTCACCCCTCCACTTT. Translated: CASNQVGHNSPLHF.

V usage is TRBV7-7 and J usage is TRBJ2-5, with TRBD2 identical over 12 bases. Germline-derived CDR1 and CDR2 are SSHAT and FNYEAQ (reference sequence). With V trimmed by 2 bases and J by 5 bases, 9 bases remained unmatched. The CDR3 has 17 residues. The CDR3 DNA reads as TGTGCCAGCAGCTTACTAGCGGGGGGGCCTTTATTCGAGACCCAGTACTTC. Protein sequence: CASSLLAGGPLFETQYF.

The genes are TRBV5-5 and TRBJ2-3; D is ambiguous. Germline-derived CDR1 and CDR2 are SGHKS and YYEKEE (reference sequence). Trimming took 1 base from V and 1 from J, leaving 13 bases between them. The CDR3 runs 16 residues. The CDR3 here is CASSLRWGLGTDTQYF. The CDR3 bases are TGTGCCAGCAGCTTGAGGTGGGGATTAGGCACAGATACGCAGTATTTT. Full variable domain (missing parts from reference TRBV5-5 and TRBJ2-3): DAGVTQSPTHLIKTRGQQVTLRCSPISGHKSVSWYQQVLGQGPQFIFQYYEKEERGRGNFPDRFSARQFPNYSSELNVNALLLGDSALYLCASSLRWGLGTDTQYFGPGTRLTVL.

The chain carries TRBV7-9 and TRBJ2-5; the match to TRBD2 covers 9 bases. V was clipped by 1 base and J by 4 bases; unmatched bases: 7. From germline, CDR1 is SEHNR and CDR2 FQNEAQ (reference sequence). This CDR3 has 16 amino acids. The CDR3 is CASSLDAGGRRETQYF. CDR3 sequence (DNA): TGTGCCAGCAGCTTAGACGCGGGGGGGAGGCGAGAGACCCAGTACTTC.

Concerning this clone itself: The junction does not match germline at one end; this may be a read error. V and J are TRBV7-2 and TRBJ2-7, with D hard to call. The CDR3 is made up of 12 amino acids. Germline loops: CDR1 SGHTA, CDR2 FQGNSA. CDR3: CASRQDSYEQYF. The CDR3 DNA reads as TGTGCAAGCAGGCAGGACTCCTACGAGCAGTACTTC.